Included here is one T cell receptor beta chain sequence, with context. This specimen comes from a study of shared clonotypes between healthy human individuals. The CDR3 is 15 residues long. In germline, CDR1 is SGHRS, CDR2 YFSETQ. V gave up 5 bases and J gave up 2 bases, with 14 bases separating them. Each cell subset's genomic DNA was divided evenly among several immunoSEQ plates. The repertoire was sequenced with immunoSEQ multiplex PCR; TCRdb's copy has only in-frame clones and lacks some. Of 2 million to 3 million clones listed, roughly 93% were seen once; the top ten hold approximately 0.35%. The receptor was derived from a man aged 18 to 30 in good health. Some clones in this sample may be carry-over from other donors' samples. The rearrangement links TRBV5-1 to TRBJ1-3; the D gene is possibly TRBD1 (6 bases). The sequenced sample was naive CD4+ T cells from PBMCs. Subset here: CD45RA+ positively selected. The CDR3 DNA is TGCGCCAGCAGTCAGATAGGGGGACCTGGAAACACCATATATTTT. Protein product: CASSQIGGPGNTIYF.